These T cell receptor beta chains were read from a single sample in a study of blood T cells in healthy people across ages. In TCRdb, the 5' RACE reads were re-called with MiXCR into one record per CDR3 protein. This table holds approximately 690,000 distinct CDR3 sequences, around two fifths found once. The sample consisted of blood. The receptor source for this set is a man older than 75 in good health. The CDR3 runs from the conserved cysteine through the conserved F or W. The D gene is left open where the match is weak. Clone size is given for some rows only: seen once, a few or many times, or a class if the clone is expanded.

size: few; D: TRBD1; J: TRBJ2-2; V: TRBV29-1; DNA: TGCAGCGTAGGGACAGGGACCGGGGAGCTGTTTTTT; CDR3: CSVGTGTGELFF
size: few; D: -; J: TRBJ1-2; V: TRBV14; DNA: TGTGCCAGCAGCCAGGACAGCAGCTATGGCTACACCTTC; CDR3: CASSQDSSYGYTF
size: -; D: TRBD1; J: TRBJ2-5; V: TRBV7-2; DNA: TGTGCCAGCAGCTTAGCGATAGGACAGGGCCAAGAGACCCAGTACTTC; CDR3: CASSLAIGQGQETQYF
size: -; D: -; J: TRBJ2-5; V: TRBV15; DNA: TGTGCCACCAGCAGAGATCAGGGGTGGGGAGAGACCCAGTACTTC; CDR3: CATSRDQGWGETQYF
size: many; D: TRBD2; J: TRBJ2-5; V: TRBV6-2/TRBV6-3; DNA: TGTGCCAGCAGTTACCGACGCGGGAGAGGGGAGACCCAGTACTTC; CDR3: CASSYRRGRGETQYF
size: -; D: TRBD1; J: TRBJ2-1; V: TRBV5-1; DNA: TGCGCCAGCAGCCCCGTTCAGACAGGGTACAATGAGCAGTTCTTC; CDR3: CASSPVQTGYNEQFF
size: -; D: -; J: TRBJ2-1; V: TRBV20-1; DNA: TGCAGTGCTCTGGCCCCCGGACGGGGATTTTACAATGAGCAGTTCTTC; CDR3: CSALAPGRGFYNEQFF
size: -; D: -; J: TRBJ2-1; V: TRBV29-1; DNA: TGCAGCGTTGGGGCCGGAAGTGAGCAGTTCTTC; CDR3: CSVGAGSEQFF
size: many; D: -; J: TRBJ2-7; V: TRBV7-2; DNA: TGTGCCAGCAGCTTAGCGCAGGCGGTAGCGATCTACGAGCAGTACTTC; CDR3: CASSLAQAVAIYEQYF
size: -; D: TRBD1; J: TRBJ1-4; V: TRBV5-5; DNA: TGTGCCAGCATGCCGGGACAGTCTAATGAAAAACTGTTTTTT; CDR3: CASMPGQSNEKLFF
size: -; D: TRBD2; J: TRBJ2-3; V: TRBV7-8; DNA: TGTGCCAGCAGCTTAGAGGCTAGCGGGGGGGCCCGGACAGATACGCAGTATTTT; CDR3: CASSLEASGGARTDTQYF
size: -; D: TRBD2; J: TRBJ2-3; V: TRBV25-1; DNA: TGTACCAGCAGTGATAGCGGGGGGGTCACAGATACGCAGTATTTT; CDR3: CTSSDSGGVTDTQYF
size: -; D: -; J: TRBJ1-4; V: TRBV12-3/TRBV12-4; DNA: TGTGCCAGCAGTTCCTCAGGGATAAGAATGGGTGAAAAACTGTTTTTT; CDR3: CASSSSGIRMGEKLFF
size: few; D: TRBD2; J: TRBJ2-3; V: TRBV10-3; DNA: TGTGCCATCAGTCTAGCGGGGGGCACAGATACGCAGTATTTT; CDR3: CAISLAGGTDTQYF
size: -; D: -; J: TRBJ2-7; V: TRBV9; DNA: TGTGCCAGCAGCGTAGAAAACGAGCAGTACTTC; CDR3: CASSVENEQYF
size: few; D: -; J: TRBJ1-1; V: TRBV11-2; DNA: TGTGCCAGCAGCTCCAGGGAATGGACTGAAGCTTTCTTT; CDR3: CASSSREWTEAFF
size: -; D: -; J: TRBJ2-1; V: TRBV6-5; DNA: TGCGCCAGCAGTTTGGACCCCCTGGGTGAGCAGTTCTTC; CDR3: CASSLDPLGEQFF
size: -; D: -; J: TRBJ2-1; V: TRBV29-1; DNA: TGCAGCGTTGAACCCCGAACTCATTCTTCCTACAATGAGCAGTTCTTC; CDR3: CSVEPRTHSSYNEQFF
size: few; D: TRBD2; J: TRBJ2-1; V: TRBV7-2; DNA: TGTGCCAGCAGCTTAGCAGCTAGCGGGACGTGGAGCTCCTACAATGAGCAGTTCTTC; CDR3: CASSLAASGTWSSYNEQFF
size: -; D: -; J: TRBJ2-5; V: TRBV4-1; DNA: TGCACCAGCAGCCCCGTTCAGAGGGGACAAGAGACCCAGTACTTC; CDR3: CTSSPVQRGQETQYF
size: -; D: -; J: TRBJ1-2; V: TRBV7-2; DNA: TGTGCCAGCAGCCGATTCGGGACATCGAATGGCTACACCTTC; CDR3: CASSRFGTSNGYTF
size: -; D: -; J: TRBJ2-1; V: TRBV4-2; DNA: TGTGCTAGCAGCCCCTTTTACCGGGGCAGCTCCTACAATGAGCAGTTCTTC; CDR3: CASSPFYRGSSYNEQFF
size: few; D: TRBD1; J: TRBJ1-6; V: TRBV28; DNA: TGTGCCAGCTATGAAACAGGGGCGAGGGATTCACCCCTCCACTTT; CDR3: CASYETGARDSPLHF
size: -; D: -; J: TRBJ2-2; V: TRBV7-6; DNA: TGTGCCAGCAGCTTAGGAGCGGGGAACACCGGGGAGCTGTTTTTT; CDR3: CASSLGAGNTGELFF
size: few; D: TRBD1; J: TRBJ2-1; V: TRBV4-1; DNA: TGCGCCAGCAGCAAAGACGCACAGGGGTATGAGCAGTTCTTC; CDR3: CASSKDAQGYEQFF